This T cell receptor (beta chain) stems from a study of blood T cell repertoires in COVID-19. Study-level background: The United States, Italy and Spain provided the acute and convalescent COVID-19 samples.

In the original workflow: It was from reference gene primer amplification that nucleated cell counts were estimated. Clones were sequenced by immunoSEQ multiplex PCR, and TCRdb holds only the in-frame ones, with some missing. V, J and clone size derive from that table, while D and trimming were established from the DNA sequence. The table records about 160,000 clones, approximately 90% of them present only once. Germline V gene sequence: CDR1 LNHDA, CDR2 SQIVND (reference sequence). V dropped 3 bases and J dropped 6 bases, with 15 bases sitting between them. The CDR3 length is 15 residues. The chain couples TRBV19 to TRBJ1-5, with a possible D match to TRBD1 (5 bases). The sequencing sample was made of peripheral blood. This receptor was identified in a man younger than 30 with acute or convalescent COVID-19. CDR3 sequence: CASSIQGGGVQPQHF. In DNA form, the CDR3 reads TGTGCCAGTAGTATCCAGGGAGGAGGGGTTCAGCCCCAGCATTTT.